These T cell receptor beta chains were read from a single sample in a study of blood T cells in healthy people across ages. TCRdb independently ran MiXCR on the 5' RACE reads; one entry per CDR3 protein. The repertoire holds some 750,000 distinct CDR3 sequences, with 22% as singletons. The sample taken for sequencing was blood. These receptor sequences come from a man between 65 and 85 years old in good health. CDR3s include the opening cysteine and the closing phenylalanine or tryptophan. Fields, in order: J gene, clone size, D gene, V gene, CDR3 DNA, CDR3 protein. A D gene is named only where the DNA matches it firmly. Clone size appears in some rows only: once, few, many, or a class for an expanded clone.

j_call: TRBJ2-5
clone_size: few
d_call: NA
v_call: TRBV5-5
cdr3_nt: TGTGCCAGCAGCAAAACATCCGGGGGCCAAGAGTCCCAGTACTTC
cdr3_aa: CASSKTSGGQESQYF

j_call: TRBJ2-6
clone_size: NA
d_call: NA
v_call: TRBV15
cdr3_nt: TGTGCCACCAGCAGAGATCAATTTTCGCGGGGCTCTGGGGCCAACGTCCTGACTTTC
cdr3_aa: CATSRDQFSRGSGANVLTF

j_call: TRBJ2-3
clone_size: NA
d_call: TRBD2
v_call: TRBV7-9
cdr3_nt: TGTGCCAGCAGCCCTCCGCAGCGGGGGGCCGCTTTCGATACGCAGTATTTT
cdr3_aa: CASSPPQRGAAFDTQYF

j_call: TRBJ1-1
clone_size: once
d_call: TRBD1
v_call: TRBV18
cdr3_nt: TGTGCCAGCTCACCGCTACCGACAGGGAAGAACACTGAAGCTTTCTTT
cdr3_aa: CASSPLPTGKNTEAFF

j_call: TRBJ1-1
clone_size: many
d_call: NA
v_call: TRBV7-2
cdr3_nt: TGTGCCAGCAGTCTCTCGGCGGGAAACACTGAAGCTTTCTTT
cdr3_aa: CASSLSAGNTEAFF

j_call: TRBJ1-1
clone_size: NA
d_call: NA
v_call: TRBV18
cdr3_nt: TGTGCCAGCTCACTCGGACAGACCAAGAACACTGAAGCTTTCTTT
cdr3_aa: CASSLGQTKNTEAFF

j_call: TRBJ2-2
clone_size: NA
d_call: NA
v_call: TRBV12-3/TRBV12-4
cdr3_nt: TGTGCCAGCACCCCGACAGTTAACGGGGAGCTGTTTTTT
cdr3_aa: CASTPTVNGELFF

j_call: TRBJ2-3
clone_size: few
d_call: TRBD1
v_call: TRBV27
cdr3_nt: TGTGCCAGCAGTTTTTTCCAGGGGGCAGATACGCAGTATTTT
cdr3_aa: CASSFFQGADTQYF

j_call: TRBJ2-1
clone_size: NA
d_call: NA
v_call: TRBV7-2
cdr3_nt: TGTGCCAGCAGCTTACTCGGACTGGTTGCGGGTGAGCAGTTCTTC
cdr3_aa: CASSLLGLVAGEQFF

j_call: TRBJ2-1
clone_size: many
d_call: NA
v_call: TRBV20-1
cdr3_nt: TGCAGTGCTATGGCTCCCTCCTACAATGAGCAGTTCTTC
cdr3_aa: CSAMAPSYNEQFF

j_call: TRBJ2-7
clone_size: NA
d_call: TRBD1
v_call: TRBV29-1
cdr3_nt: TGCAGCGCAAAGACAGGGGTGTCCGAGCAGTACTTC
cdr3_aa: CSAKTGVSEQYF

j_call: TRBJ2-3
clone_size: few
d_call: NA
v_call: TRBV11-2
cdr3_nt: TGTGCCAGCAGCTTTCTGGGTGTAGGGGCTGGAACTAGCACAGACACGCAGTATTTT
cdr3_aa: CASSFLGVGAGTSTDTQYF

j_call: TRBJ2-1
clone_size: many
d_call: NA
v_call: TRBV29-1
cdr3_nt: TGCAGCGGGACGTCAATCTCGTACAATGAGCAGTTCTTC
cdr3_aa: CSGTSISYNEQFF